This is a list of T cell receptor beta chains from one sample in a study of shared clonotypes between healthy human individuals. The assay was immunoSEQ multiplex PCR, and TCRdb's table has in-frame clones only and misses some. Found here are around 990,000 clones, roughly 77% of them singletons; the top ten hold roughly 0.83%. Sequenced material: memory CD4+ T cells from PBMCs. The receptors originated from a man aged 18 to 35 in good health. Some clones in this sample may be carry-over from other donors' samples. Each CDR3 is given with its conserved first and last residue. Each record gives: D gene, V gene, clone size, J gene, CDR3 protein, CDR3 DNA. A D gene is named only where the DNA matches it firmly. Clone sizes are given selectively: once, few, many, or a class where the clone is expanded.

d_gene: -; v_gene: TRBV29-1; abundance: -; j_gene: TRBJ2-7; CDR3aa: CSGKSSYEQYF; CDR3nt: TGCAGTGGCAAGAGCTCCTACGAGCAGTACTTC
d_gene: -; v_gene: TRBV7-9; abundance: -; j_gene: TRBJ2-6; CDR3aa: CASSLGRNSGANVLTF; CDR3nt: TGTGCCAGCAGCTTGGGCAGAAACTCTGGGGCCAACGTCCTGACTTTC
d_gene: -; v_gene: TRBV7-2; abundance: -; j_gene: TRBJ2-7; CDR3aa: CASSLVAKEQYF; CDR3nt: TGTGCCAGCAGCTTAGTAGCCAAGGAGCAGTACTTC
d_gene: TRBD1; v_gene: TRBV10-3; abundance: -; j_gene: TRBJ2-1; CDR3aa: CAISEGQGVYNEQFF; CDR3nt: TGTGCCATCAGTGAAGGACAGGGGGTCTACAATGAGCAGTTCTTC
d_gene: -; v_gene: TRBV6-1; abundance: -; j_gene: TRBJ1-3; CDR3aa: CASSRGGYSGNTIYF; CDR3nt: TGTGCCAGCTCCAGGGGTGGTTACTCTGGAAACACCATATATTTT
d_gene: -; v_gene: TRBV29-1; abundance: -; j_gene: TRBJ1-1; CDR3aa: CSPTRANTEAFF; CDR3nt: TGCAGCCCGACTCGGGCGAACACTGAAGCTTTCTTT
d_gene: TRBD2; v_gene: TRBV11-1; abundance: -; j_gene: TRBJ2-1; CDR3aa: CASSLSGLAGGHEQFF; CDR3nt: TGTGCCAGCAGCTTAAGCGGTCTAGCGGGCGGCCATGAGCAGTTCTTC
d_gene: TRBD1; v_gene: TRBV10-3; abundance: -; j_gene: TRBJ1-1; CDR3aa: CAISESRDRDEAFF; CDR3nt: TGTGCCATCAGTGAGTCGCGGGACAGGGATGAAGCTTTCTTT
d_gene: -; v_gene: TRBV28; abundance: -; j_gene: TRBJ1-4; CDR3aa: CASSLRGVANEKLFF; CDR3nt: TGTGCCAGCAGTTTACGGGGAGTTGCTAATGAAAAACTGTTTTTT
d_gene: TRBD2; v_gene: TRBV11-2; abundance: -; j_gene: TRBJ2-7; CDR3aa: CASSPGLAWSSYEQYF; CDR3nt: TGTGCCAGCAGCCCGGGACTAGCCTGGAGCTCCTACGAGCAGTACTTC
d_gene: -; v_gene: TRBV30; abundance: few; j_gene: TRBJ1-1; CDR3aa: CAWSEGGVGNTEAFF; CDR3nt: TGTGCCTGGAGCGAGGGGGGTGTAGGGAACACTGAAGCTTTCTTT
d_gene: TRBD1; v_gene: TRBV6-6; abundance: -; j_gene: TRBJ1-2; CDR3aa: CASSPRQGSWYGYTF; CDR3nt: TGTGCCAGCAGTCCTCGACAGGGGTCGTGGTATGGCTACACCTTC
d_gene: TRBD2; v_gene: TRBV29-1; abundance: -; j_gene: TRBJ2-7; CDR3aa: CSVGIAGETYVQYF; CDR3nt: TGCAGCGTTGGTATCGCGGGGGAAACCTACGTGCAGTACTTC
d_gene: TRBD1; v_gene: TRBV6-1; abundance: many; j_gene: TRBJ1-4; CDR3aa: CASSESPGQSSATNEKLFF; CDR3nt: TGTGCCAGCAGTGAATCGCCGGGACAGTCGTCTGCAACTAATGAAAAACTGTTTTTT
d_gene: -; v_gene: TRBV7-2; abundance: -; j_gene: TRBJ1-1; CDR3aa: CASSLARVRGTEAFF; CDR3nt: TGTGCCAGCAGCTTAGCGCGCGTCCGGGGCACTGAAGCTTTCTTT
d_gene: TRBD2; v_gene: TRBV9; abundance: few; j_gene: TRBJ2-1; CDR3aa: CASSTTSGGNNEQFF; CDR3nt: TGTGCCAGCAGCACGACTAGCGGGGGCAACAATGAGCAGTTCTTC
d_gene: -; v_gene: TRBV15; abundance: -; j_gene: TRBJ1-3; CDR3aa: CATSVGASVGNTIYF; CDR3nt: TGTGCCACCAGCGTCGGGGCGTCCGTCGGAAACACCATATATTTT
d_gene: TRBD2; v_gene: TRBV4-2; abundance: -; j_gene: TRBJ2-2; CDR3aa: CASSRQLITSGGRTTGELFF; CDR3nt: TGTGCCAGCAGCCGACAACTCATTACTAGCGGCGGCCGGACAACCGGGGAGCTGTTTTTT
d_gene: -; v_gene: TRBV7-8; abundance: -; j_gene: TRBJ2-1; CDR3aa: CASSLDRNGEQFF; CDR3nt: TGTGCCAGCAGCTTAGATCGGAATGGTGAGCAGTTCTTC
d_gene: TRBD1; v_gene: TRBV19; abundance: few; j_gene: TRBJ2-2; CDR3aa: CASSRDRGFGTGELFF; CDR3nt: TGTGCCAGTAGTAGGGACAGGGGGTTCGGCACCGGGGAGCTGTTTTTT
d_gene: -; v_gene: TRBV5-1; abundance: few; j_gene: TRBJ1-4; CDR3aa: CASSAPGLNEKLFF; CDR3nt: TGCGCCAGCAGCGCCCCTGGGCTAAATGAAAAACTGTTTTTT
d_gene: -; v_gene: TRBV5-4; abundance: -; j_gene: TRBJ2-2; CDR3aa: CASSLGAGPQNTGELFF; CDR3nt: TGTGCCAGCAGCTTGGGGGCAGGGCCCCAGAACACCGGGGAGCTGTTTTTT
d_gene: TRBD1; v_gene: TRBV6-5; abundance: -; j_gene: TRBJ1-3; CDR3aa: CASTKAGTGGSAIYF; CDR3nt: TGTGCCAGCACCAAGGCGGGGACAGGGGGATCGGCCATATATTTT
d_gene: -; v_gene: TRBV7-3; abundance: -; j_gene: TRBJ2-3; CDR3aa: CASSPGTGSDTQYF; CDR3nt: TGTGCCAGCAGCCCCGGGACGGGCTCAGATACGCAGTATTTT
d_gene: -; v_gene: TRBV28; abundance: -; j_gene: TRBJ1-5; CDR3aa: CASRPPRGGGQPQHF; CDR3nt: TGTGCCAGCAGACCCCCGCGGGGGGGCGGCCAGCCCCAGCATTTT
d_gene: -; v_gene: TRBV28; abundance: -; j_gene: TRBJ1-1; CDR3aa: CASSDGSSNTEAFF; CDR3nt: TGTGCCAGCAGCGACGGGTCTTCAAACACTGAAGCTTTCTTT
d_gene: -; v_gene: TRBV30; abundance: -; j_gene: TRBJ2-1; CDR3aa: CAWRRVIYNEQFF; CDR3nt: TGTGCCTGGAGAAGGGTTATCTACAATGAGCAGTTCTTC
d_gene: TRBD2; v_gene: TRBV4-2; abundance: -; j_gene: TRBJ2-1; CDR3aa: CASSQPGEGPYNEQFF; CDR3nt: TGTGCCAGCAGCCAACCTGGGGAGGGACCTTACAATGAGCAGTTCTTC
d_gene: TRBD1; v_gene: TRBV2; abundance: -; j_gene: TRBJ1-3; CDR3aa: CASSFGQGGPNF; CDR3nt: TGTGCCAGCAGTTTTGGACAGGGAGGACCTAATTTT
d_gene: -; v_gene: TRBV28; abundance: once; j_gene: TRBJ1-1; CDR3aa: CASSSENPNTEAFF; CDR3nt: TGTGCCAGCAGTTCGGAAAATCCGAACACTGAAGCTTTCTTT
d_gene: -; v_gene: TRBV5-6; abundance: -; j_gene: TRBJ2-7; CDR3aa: CASSAGSLREQYF; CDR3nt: TGTGCCAGCAGCGCCGGGAGTTTGAGGGAGCAGTACTTC